Below, 21 T cell receptor beta chains from the same sample are listed, as sequenced in a study of CD8+CD57+ T cells in acquired aplastic anemia. The study profiled TCR beta VDJ and CDR3 using genomic DNA as template. TCRdb reanalysed the reads using MiXCR and keeps one entry per CDR3 protein. The sample lists approximately 50,000 distinct CDR3 sequences, over 60% occurring once. The sequenced sample was sorted CD4+, CD8+, or CD8+CD57+ T cells (not recorded which) from PBMCs. Receptors originate from a human donor in good health, serving as a control.

The chain is built from TRBV20-1 and TRBJ1-2, with D possibly TRBD1 on 6 matching bases. Trimming took 3 bases from V and 8 from J, leaving 13 bases between them. The CDR3 is made up of 12 amino acids. The V gene's germline CDR1 is DFQATT and CDR2 SNEGSKA (reference sequence). For the CDR3, the DNA is TGCAGTGCTAGTCGGGGGGCGGAAGGCTACACCTTC. Translating it yields CSASRGAEGYTF.

This chain connects TRBV29-1 to TRBJ2-5, with a weak D call TRBD2 (7 bases). In germline, CDR1 is SQVTM, CDR2 ANQGSEA. The V gene lost 0 bases and the J gene lost 5 bases, with 28 bases spanning the gap. This CDR3 has 19 residues. CDR3 sequence reads: CSVEDLMAPSGGAVETQYF. CDR3 bases: TGCAGCGTTGAAGATCTCATGGCCCCTAGTGGGGGGGCCGTTGAGACCCAGTACTTC.

This clonotype was seen repeatedly, ten times or more. The chain combines TRBV5-1 with TRBJ2-7, with a weak D call TRBD1 (6 bases). V was cut by 4 bases and J by 3 bases, with 17 bases left in between. The germline gives CDR1 SGHRS, CDR2 YFSETQ. The CDR3 has 15 amino acids. The CDR3 DNA follows: TGCGCCAGCAGCCCCATCGGGGACACTGACTACGAGCAGTACTTC. Amino acids: CASSPIGDTDYEQYF.

The chain joins TRBV11-1 to TRBJ2-5, with D uncertain. The germline V gene has CDR1 SGHAT and CDR2 FQDESV (reference sequence). The length of the CDR3 is 13 residues. Trimming stripped 2 bases from V and 3 bases from J, with 7 bases between. The CDR3: CASSLRREETQYF. The CDR3 DNA reads TGTGCCAGCAGCTTAAGAAGGGAAGAGACCCAGTACTTC.

The chain carries TRBV7-2 and TRBJ2-7; D is unresolved. CDR3 size: 11 residues. CDR1 is SGHTA and CDR2 is FQGNSA in the germline V gene. Between the trimmed V and J ends, which lost 5 bases and 3 bases, there was a span of 5 bases. CDR3 loop: CASSPNYEQYF. The CDR3 DNA is TGTGCCAGCAGCCCTAACTACGAGCAGTACTTC. Complete variable domain (other parts from reference TRBV7-2 and TRBJ2-7): GAGVSQSPSNKVTEKGKDVELRCDPISGHTALYWYRQSLGQGLEFLIYFQGNSAPDKSGLPSDRFSAERTGGSVSTLTIQRTQQEDSAVYLCASSPNYEQYFGPGTRLTVT.

The chain uses TRBV29-1 and TRBJ1-2, with a weak D call TRBD1 (5 bases). The CDR3 consists of 13 residues. Germline-derived CDR1 and CDR2 are SQVTM and ANQGSEA. Trimming removed 7 bases at V and 0 bases at J, with 12 bases between. The CDR3 DNA reads TGCAGCGCCGGGACGGCCCCTAACTATGGCTACACCTTC. The encoded protein is CSAGTAPNYGYTF.

The chain combines TRBV24-1 with TRBJ1-3, with 7 bases lining up with TRBD1. This CDR3 region has 12 residues. Germline CDR1 and CDR2: KGHDR and SFDVKD. J was trimmed by 9 bases and V by 8 bases; bases with no gene match: 6. The CDR3 spells CATNRQGCTIYF. The CDR3 coding sequence is TGTGCCACCAACCGACAGGGCTGCACCATATATTTT.

This chain connects TRBV7-2 to TRBJ2-7, with a possible D match to TRBD2 (5 bases). With 5 bases removed from V and 1 base from J, the gap between germline ends came to 12 bases. The CDR3 is 14 amino acids. Per the germline V gene, CDR1 is SGHTA and CDR2 is FQGNSA. CDR3 residues: CASSRARDSYEQYF. In DNA, the CDR3 is TGTGCCAGCAGCCGAGCGAGGGATTCCTACGAGCAGTACTTC.

This rearrangement joins TRBV5-6 to TRBJ2-7; TRBD2 aligns across 7 bases. The CDR3 sequence is 14 residues long. With V trimmed by 5 bases and J by 3 bases, 8 bases remained unmatched. The germline CDR1 and CDR2 sequences are SGHDT and YYEEEE. The CDR3 nucleotides are TGTGCCAGCAGTTCGGCTAGCGGTAACTACGAGCAGTACTTC. Translating gives CASSSASGNYEQYF.

This chain links TRBV10-3 with TRBJ2-1, with 8 bases lining up with TRBD2. CDR3 length: 16 amino acids. Germline V gene sequence: CDR1 ENHRY, CDR2 SYGVKD. Trimming cost V 8 bases and J 5 bases; bases outside gene matches: 14. CDR3 bases: TGTGCCATCGGCCAAGGGGCGGGGGGCCGGGACAATGAGCAGTTCTTC. Its protein product is CAIGQGAGGRDNEQFF.

The chain is built from TRBV2 and TRBJ1-2; D call uncertain. V was shortened by 7 bases and J by 7 bases, with 10 bases between the two germline ends. The CDR3 has 11 residues. Looked up from germline, CDR1 is SNHLY and CDR2 is FYNNEI. The CDR3 DNA follows: TGTGCCAGCACGGGTCAGCGTGGCTACACCTTC. Protein sequence: CASTGQRGYTF. Variable domain in full (rest from reference TRBV2 and TRBJ1-2): EPEVTQTPSHQVTQMGQEVILRCVPISNHLYFYWYRQILGQKVEFLVSFYNNEISEKSEIFDDQFSVERPDGSNFTLKIRSTKLEDSAMYFCASTGQRGYTFGSGTRLTVV.

Notes on this clonotype: One junction end disagrees with the germline gene, perhaps due to a read error. The chain couples TRBV9 to TRBJ2-7; D is ambiguous. Germline V gives CDR1 SGDLS, CDR2 YYNGEE. There are 13 residues in the CDR3. CDR3 protein: CASSASPGYEQCF. CDR3 coding DNA: TGTGCCAGCAGCGCCTCGCCGGGCTACGAGCAGTGCTTC.

The rearrangement uses TRBV2 and TRBJ2-2, with D unresolved. In germline, CDR1 is SNHLY, CDR2 FYNNEI. CDR3 length: 12 amino acids. The V end lost 6 bases, the J end lost 7 bases, and 9 bases lay between the germline ends. DNA for the CDR3: TGTGCCAGCAGGGACGACGGCGGGGAGCTGTTTTTT. Amino acids: CASRDDGGELFF.

The V gene is TRBV7-3, the J gene TRBJ2-7, with a weak D call TRBD1 (6 bases). Trimming left V 5 bases short and J 4 bases short, with 12 bases between. Germline assignment: CDR1 SGHTA and CDR2 FQGTGA. CDR3 length: 13 residues. Here the CDR3 reads CASSPHQGYEQYF. The CDR3 nucleotides are TGTGCCAGCAGCCCCCACCAGGGGTACGAGCAGTACTTC.

The J gene is TRBJ2-7, the V gene TRBV9, with D perhaps being TRBD1 or TRBD2 (5 bases each). This CDR3 contains 17 residues. V was shortened by 0 bases and J by 1 base, with 17 bases between the two germline ends. The germline gives CDR1 SGDLS, CDR2 YYNGEE. In nucleotides, the CDR3 is TGTGCCAGCAGCGTAGGCCCCGGGACCAAAATATCCTACGAGCAGTACTTC. It is translated as CASSVGPGTKISYEQYF.

This clonotype has just one count. The chain links TRBV29-1 to TRBJ2-5, with 8 nucleotides matching TRBD2. This CDR3 has 13 residues. Germline lookup yields CDR1 SQVTM and CDR2 ANQGSEA. V lost 8 bases and J lost 5; bases outside the gene matches: 10. CDR3 sequence (DNA): TGCAGCACCAGCGGGGGCGACGGTGAGACCCAGTACTTC. It specifies CSTSGGDGETQYF.

J is TRBJ2-3 and V is TRBV9; unclear D gene. Trimming left V 2 bases short and J 2 bases short, with 12 bases between. This CDR3 comprises 15 residues. In germline, CDR1 is SGDLS, CDR2 YYNGEE. The CDR3 region is CASSVDASPTDTQYF. The CDR3 bases are TGTGCCAGCAGCGTCGATGCCTCCCCCACAGATACGCAGTATTTT.

V is TRBV25-1 and J is TRBJ2-7; 7 bases map to TRBD1. Germline V lookup: CDR1 MGHDK, CDR2 SYGVNS. The CDR3 sequence is 13 residues long. Trimming removed 7 bases from V and 0 bases from J; junction bases left unmatched: 3. The CDR3 DNA follows: TGTGCCAGCAAGGGACAGTACTCCTACGAGCAGTACTTC. Encoded protein: CASKGQYSYEQYF.

This clonotype was observed a few times. The V call is TRBV19, the J call TRBJ1-2; TRBD1 agrees at 7 bases. The CDR3 extends over 13 amino acids. V lost 5 bases and J lost 4; bases outside the gene matches: 4. Germline lookup yields CDR1 LNHDA and CDR2 SQIVND (reference sequence). The chain's CDR3 is CASSSAGGYGYTF. The CDR3 bases are TGTGCCAGTAGTTCAGCAGGGGGCTATGGCTACACCTTC.

This clonotype is deemed medium-sized (0.01 to 0.1%). The J gene is TRBJ2-1, the V gene TRBV2, with TRBD2 identical over 10 bases. After removal of 4 bases from V and 7 bases from J, the junction contained 10 bases not matched to a gene. Germline lookup yields CDR1 SNHLY and CDR2 FYNNEI. The CDR3 runs to 16 residues. CDR3 residues: CASSALPSGSKNEQFF. In DNA, the CDR3 is TGTGCCAGCAGTGCCCTACCTAGCGGGAGTAAAAATGAGCAGTTCTTC.

V is TRBV20-1 and J is TRBJ1-2; D may be TRBD1 (5 bases). The CDR3 has 13 residues. The germline gives CDR1 DFQATT, CDR2 SNEGSKA (reference sequence). Trimming took 6 bases from V and 0 from J, leaving 11 bases between them. The CDR3 loop reads CSAEGRANYGYTF. As DNA, the CDR3 is TGCAGTGCCGAGGGGAGAGCTAACTATGGCTACACCTTC.